The text below deals with one T cell receptor beta chain. Antigen unknown. Donors included only healthy HIV-negative adults lacking recent acute infections or vaccinations. CDR1 SGHTA and CDR2 FQGNSA come from the germline V gene. V trimming: 5 bases; J trimming: 0 bases; junction bases outside the gene matches: 9. The CDR3 consists of 17 residues. Per the original data handling: ImmunoSEQ output lacked quality scores and full-length reads, limiting matched filtering. Profiling relied on immunoSEQ multiplex PCR, and the TCRdb table lists in-frame clones only, not all of them. That table gives V, J and clone size, and the DNA gave D and trimming. The repertoire holds about 510,000 clones, with approximately 79% as singletons. The entry originates in a study of shared clonotypes between healthy human individuals. Study as a whole: Donors, aged 18 to 49, were a couple of women and three men. Study results and caveats: It was anticipated that sequencing depth would influence how many clonotypes donors shared.

Sample: PBMCs. This receptor was identified in a woman aged 40 to 50 in good health. Some clones in this sample may be carry-over from other donors' samples. The chain links TRBV7-2 to TRBJ2-1; 8 bases are shared with TRBD2. DNA for the CDR3: TGTGCCAGCAGCACGAGACTAGCGTCACCCTCCTACAATGAGCAGTTCTTC. This gives the protein CASSTRLASPSYNEQFF.